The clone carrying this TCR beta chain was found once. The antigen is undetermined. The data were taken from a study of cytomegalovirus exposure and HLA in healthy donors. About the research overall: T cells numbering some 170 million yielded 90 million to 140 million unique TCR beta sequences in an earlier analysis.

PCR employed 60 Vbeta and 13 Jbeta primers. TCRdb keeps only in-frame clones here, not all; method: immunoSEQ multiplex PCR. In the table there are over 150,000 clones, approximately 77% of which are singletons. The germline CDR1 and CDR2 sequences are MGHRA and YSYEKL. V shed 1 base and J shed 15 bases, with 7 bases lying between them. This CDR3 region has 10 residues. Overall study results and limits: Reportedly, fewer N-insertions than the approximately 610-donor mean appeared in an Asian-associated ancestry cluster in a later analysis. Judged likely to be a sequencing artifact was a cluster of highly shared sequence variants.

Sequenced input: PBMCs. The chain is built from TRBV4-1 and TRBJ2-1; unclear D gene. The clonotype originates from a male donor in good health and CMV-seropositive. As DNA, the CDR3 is TGCGCCAGCAGCCAAGTAATTATGTTCTTC. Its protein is CASSQVIMFF.